The 11 T cell receptor beta chains presented below share a single source sample, sequenced in a study of cytomegalovirus exposure and HLA in healthy donors. PCR involved 60 Vbeta and 13 Jbeta primers. Generated by immunoSEQ multiplex PCR, the TCRdb table keeps only in-frame clones and is missing some. This table holds 65,000 to 80,000 clones. Sequencing used PBMCs. All receptors derive from a man younger than 45 in good health and CMV-seronegative.

The chain employs TRBV30 and TRBJ1-1; tentatively, D is TRBD1 (5 bases). V lost 0 bases and J 7 bases, leaving 6 bases between the germline ends. Germline assignment: CDR1 GTSNPN and CDR2 SVGIG (reference sequence). This CDR3 comprises 11 residues. CDR3 loop: CAWSVGLEAFF. The CDR3 region has the DNA TGTGCCTGGAGTGTGGGGCTTGAAGCTTTCTTT.

For the CDR3, the DNA is TGTGCCAGCAGTTTGGTTGGACTCGCATTCACAGATACGCAGTATTTT. Residues: CASSLVGLAFTDTQYF. The chain uses TRBV27 and TRBJ2-3; D is perhaps TRBD2 (5 bases). Germline V gene data show CDR1 as MNHEY and CDR2 as SMNVEV (reference sequence). The CDR3 totals 16 residues. Trimming stripped 3 bases from V and 2 bases from J, with 15 bases between.

This sequence joins TRBV11-1 and TRBJ2-7, with 15 bases lining up with TRBD2. Trimming cost V 5 bases and J 2 bases; bases outside gene matches: 1. Germline lookup yields CDR1 SGHAT and CDR2 FQDESV (reference sequence). The CDR3 is made up of 15 amino acids. CDR3 region: CASSRTSGRAYEQYF. In DNA form, the CDR3 reads TGTGCCAGCAGCAGGACTAGCGGGAGGGCCTACGAGCAGTACTTC.

The chain employs TRBV27 and TRBJ2-7; D may be TRBD1 (5 bases). Germline-derived CDR1 and CDR2 are MNHEY and SMNVEV (reference sequence). The CDR3 sequence is 13 residues long. V lost 8 bases, J lost 6 bases, and 17 bases lay in between. The CDR3 DNA sequence: TGTGCCAGCGCCAACCAGGGCTCAAGCGAGCAGTACTTC. Translating gives CASANQGSSEQYF.

The V call is TRBV6-1, the J call TRBJ1-1; D possibly corresponds to TRBD1 (5 bases). Per the germline V gene, CDR1 is MNHNS and CDR2 is SASEGT. This CDR3 has 13 amino acids. Trimming removed 5 bases from V and 3 bases from J, with 10 bases in between. The CDR3 DNA sequence: TGTGCCAGCAGTATTCAAGGGGACACTGAAGCTTTCTTT. It yields the protein CASSIQGDTEAFF.

This chain joins TRBV18 and TRBJ2-7; tentative D call: TRBD2 (6 bases). This CDR3 is built from 14 residues. V dropped 3 bases and J dropped 2 bases, with 11 bases sitting between them. Germline values: CDR1 KGHSH, CDR2 LQKENI. CDR3 DNA sequence: TGTGCCAGCTCACCCGGGACTCTAACCTACGAGCAGTACTTC. Translating it yields CASSPGTLTYEQYF.

The chain couples TRBV12-2 to TRBJ1-1; the D call of TRBD1 is as the table states it, not checked on the DNA. TRBV12-2 is a listed pseudogene. CDR3 length: 14 amino acids. The CDR3 DNA follows: TGTGCAAGTCGCTCCGGGACAGGCAACACTGAAGCTTTCTTT. Translation gives CASRSGTGNTEAFF.

V and J are TRBV4-2 and TRBJ2-1, with D perhaps TRBD2 (5 bases). Deletions cut 0 bases from V and 0 bases from J, with 9 bases between. Germline V gene sequence: CDR1 LGHNA, CDR2 YNFKEQ. CDR3 length equals 16 residues. CDR3 DNA: TGTGCCAGCAGCCAAGAAGGGAGCGGCTCCTACAATGAGCAGTTCTTC. This translates into CASSQEGSGSYNEQFF.

The chain links TRBV5-4 to TRBJ2-7, with 13 nucleotides matching TRBD2. Germline V gene lookup returns CDR1 SGHNT and CDR2 YYREEE (reference sequence). CDR3 length equals 14 residues. V was clipped by 5 bases and J by 5 bases; unmatched bases: 4. This CDR3 is CASSRTSGRDEQYF. CDR3 in DNA: TGTGCCAGCAGTCGGACTAGCGGGAGAGACGAGCAGTACTTC.

The V gene is TRBV9, the J gene TRBJ2-7, with 7 bases matching TRBD2. V lost 0 bases to trimming and J lost 5 bases; unmatched junction nucleotides: 14. CDR3 length: 17 amino acids. In germline, CDR1 is SGDLS, CDR2 YYNGEE. CDR3 DNA: TGTGCCAGCAGCGTAGGGGAGGGAGAGGAGGTCATCCACGAGCAGTACTTC. It specifies CASSVGEGEEVIHEQYF. The complete variable domain, with remaining parts taken from reference TRBV9 and TRBJ2-7, reads DSGVTQTPKHLITATGQRVTLRCSPRSGDLSVYWYQQSLDQGLQFLIQYYNGEERAKGNILERFSAQQFPDLHSELNLSSLELGDSALYFCASSVGEGEEVIHEQYFGPGTRLTVT.

In DNA, the CDR3 is TGTGCCAGCAGGTCGACAGGGGCAGCTTTCTTT. Translating gives CASRSTGAAFF. The V and J genes are TRBV2 and TRBJ1-1, with 8 positions matching TRBD1. The CDR3 is 11 residues long. The germline gives CDR1 SNHLY, CDR2 FYNNEI. The V segment lost 6 bases and the J segment 10 bases; nucleotides outside the gene matches: 4. Full variable domain (missing parts from reference TRBV2 and TRBJ1-1): EPEVTQTPSHQVTQMGQEVILRCVPISNHLYFYWYRQILGQKVEFLVSFYNNEISEKSEIFDDQFSVERPDGSNFTLKIRSTKLEDSAMYFCASRSTGAAFFGQGTRLTVV.